The 21 T cell receptor beta chains in this list originate from one sample, sequenced in a study of blood T cell repertoires in COVID-19. Here immunoSEQ multiplex PCR was the method, and the copy in TCRdb shows in-frame clones only, minus some. The sample lists about 210,000 clones; around 88% were seen once. Sequencing input: peripheral blood. These receptors all stem from a man in his late teens or twenties with active or convalescent COVID-19.

V gene TRBV7-2 combines with J gene TRBJ1-2; 10 bases match TRBD1. The CDR3 consists of 16 residues. Germline trimming cut 3 bases from V and 2 bases from J; bases unmatched to any gene: 6. The germline V gene has CDR1 SGHTA and CDR2 FQGNSA. For the CDR3, the DNA is TGTGCCAGCAGCTTGGGACAGGGGCCCGGGAACTATGGCTACACCTTC. The encoded protein is CASSLGQGPGNYGYTF.

Details on this clone: Other nucleotide sequences in the sample specify the same CDR3. The chain uses TRBV3-1 (or the pseudogene TRBV3-2) and TRBJ1-5; no clear D gene. The CDR3 totals 13 residues. V was shortened by 2 bases and J by 4 bases, with 6 bases between the two germline ends. The V gene's germline CDR1 is LGHDT and CDR2 YNNKEL (reference sequence). CDR3 in DNA: TGTGCCAGCAGCCAATCGGGGAATCAGCCCCAGCATTTT. Translated, it gives CASSQSGNQPQHF.

The rearrangement links TRBV11-3 to TRBJ1-5, with TRBD1 as a possible D gene (5 bases). Germline values: CDR1 SGHNT, CDR2 YENEEA. This CDR3 has 14 residues. V shed 1 base and J shed 4 bases, with 8 bases lying between them. CDR3: CASSLVYRNQPQHF. The CDR3 DNA follows: TGTGCCAGCAGCTTAGTGTACAGGAATCAGCCCCAGCATTTT.

V usage is TRBV28 and J usage is TRBJ2-7; 12 bases fit TRBD1. V dropped 7 bases and J dropped 4; count of bases not matched to a gene: 11. The CDR3 runs 16 residues. Germline V gives CDR1 MDHEN, CDR2 SYDVKM. CDR3 protein: CASNQPGTGGSYEQYF. The CDR3 DNA sequence: TGTGCCAGCAACCAGCCTGGGACAGGGGGCAGTTACGAGCAGTACTTC.

The chain employs TRBV3-1 (or the pseudogene TRBV3-2) and TRBJ1-2; no clear D gene. The CDR3 loop spans 16 amino acids. Germline V CDR1 and CDR2: LGHDT, YNNKEL (reference sequence). With 0 bases removed from V and 5 bases from J, the gap between germline ends came to 16 bases. CDR3 loop: CASSQDNSPRIYGYTF. The CDR3 region has the DNA TGTGCCAGCAGCCAAGACAACAGCCCCAGGATTTATGGCTACACCTTC.

This chain links TRBV19 with TRBJ2-3; D unclear. Germline CDR1 reads LNHDA; CDR2 reads SQIVND (reference sequence). V shed 1 base and J shed 4 bases, with 12 bases lying between them. This CDR3 has 15 residues. CDR3 sequence reads: CASSIVGPPADTQYF. The CDR3 DNA follows: TGTGCCAGTAGTATAGTTGGTCCCCCGGCAGATACGCAGTATTTT.

The rearrangement links TRBV9 to TRBJ1-4; 9 bases map to TRBD1. The ends lost 3 bases at V and 7 bases at J; junction bases unmatched: 13. The CDR3 consists of 17 residues. Germline assignment: CDR1 SGDLS and CDR2 YYNGEE. CDR3 coding DNA: TGTGCCAGCAGCGCCTTGGCTTGGACAGGGGCAGGTGAAAAACTGTTTTTT. This gives the protein CASSALAWTGAGEKLFF. Full variable domain (missing parts from reference TRBV9 and TRBJ1-4): DSGVTQTPKHLITATGQRVTLRCSPRSGDLSVYWYQQSLDQGLQFLIQYYNGEERAKGNILERFSAQQFPDLHSELNLSSLELGDSALYFCASSALAWTGAGEKLFFGSGTQLSVL.

This chain connects TRBV15 to TRBJ2-3, with TRBD2 as a possible D gene (6 bases). CDR3 length: 14 residues. With 2 bases removed from V and 6 bases from J, the gap between germline ends came to 12 bases. Germline V gene data show CDR1 as LNHNV and CDR2 as YYDKDF (reference sequence). The CDR3 nucleotides read TGTGCCACCAGCAGACGAGGTGCGGGGGATACGCAGTATTTT. It codes for CATSRRGAGDTQYF.

The chain employs TRBV6-5 and TRBJ1-2; D remains ambiguous. Germline assignment: CDR1 MNHEY and CDR2 SVGAGI. CDR3 length: 15 residues. Trimming stripped 0 bases from V and 0 bases from J, with 8 bases between. CDR3 sequence reads: CASSYSVRTNYGYTF. The CDR3 DNA reads as TGTGCCAGCAGTTACTCGGTCAGGACTAACTATGGCTACACCTTC.

The rearrangement links TRBV7-9 to TRBJ1-5; 8 nucleotides agree with TRBD1. The V and J ends lost 1 base and 6 bases, in that order; junction bases with no gene match: 8. The CDR3 runs 16 residues. Germline-derived CDR1 and CDR2 are SEHNR and FQNEAQ (reference sequence). The CDR3 is CASSLEGQGAGQPQHF. The CDR3 DNA reads as TGTGCCAGCAGCTTAGAAGGGCAGGGGGCGGGTCAGCCCCAGCATTTT.

The rearrangement joins TRBV27 to TRBJ2-7; 7 nucleotides align to TRBD1. The CDR3 covers 13 residues. V lost 3 bases, J lost 7 bases, and 6 bases stayed unmatched. CDR1 and CDR2 (germline): MNHEY, SMNVEV (reference sequence). CDR3 nucleotides: TGTGCCAGCAGTTTGATCCTCAGGGGGGAGCAGTACTTC. Translated: CASSLILRGEQYF.

This sequence joins TRBV27 and TRBJ1-2, with D possibly TRBD1 on 6 matching bases. CDR1 MNHEY and CDR2 SMNVEV come from the germline V gene (reference sequence). With 6 bases removed from V and 7 bases from J, the gap between germline ends came to 21 bases. The CDR3 totals 15 residues. CDR3 sequence reads: CASSLGGGPGGGYTF. As DNA, the CDR3 is TGTGCCAGCAGCCTAGGGGGGGGACCCGGCGGTGGCTACACCTTC.

This rearrangement joins TRBV5-4 to TRBJ2-7; TRBD1 agrees at 7 bases. The germline CDR1 and CDR2 sequences are SGHNT and YYREEE (reference sequence). This CDR3 contains 15 residues. Unmatched junction bases numbered 11, after V lost 5 bases and J lost 3 bases. In nucleotides, the CDR3 is TGTGCCAGCAGTAGGGACCGGGACAGCTACTACGAGCAGTACTTC. Residues: CASSRDRDSYYEQYF.

The rearrangement links TRBV10-3 to TRBJ2-7; TRBD2 matches 10 bases. Looked up from germline, CDR1 is ENHRY and CDR2 is SYGVKD. The CDR3 totals 14 residues. Trimming removed 2 bases from V and 3 bases from J; junction bases left unmatched: 1. This CDR3 is CAISEASGSYEQYF. The CDR3 bases are TGTGCCATCAGTGAGGCTAGCGGGAGCTACGAGCAGTACTTC.

This clone was seen repeatedly, ten times or more. The genes are TRBV11-2 and TRBJ2-7; D remains unclear. Germline V gene lookup returns CDR1 SGHAT and CDR2 FQNNGV. This CDR3 region has 11 residues. The V end lost 1 base, the J end lost 6 bases, and 4 bases lay between the germline ends. For the CDR3, the DNA is TGTGCCAGCAGCTTAGCTTTCGAGCAGTACTTC. Translated, it gives CASSLAFEQYF. Filled out from reference TRBV11-2 and TRBJ2-7, the complete variable domain reads EAGVAQSPRYKIIEKRQSVAFWCNPISGHATLYWYQQILGQGPKLLIQFQNNGVVDDSQLPKDRFSAERLKGVDSTLKIQPAKLEDSAVYLCASSLAFEQYFGPGTRLTVT.

The rearrangement joins TRBV5-6 to TRBJ1-2; TRBD1 is a possible D gene (5 bases). With 4 bases removed from V and 4 bases from J, the gap between germline ends came to 17 bases. Germline-derived CDR1 and CDR2 are SGHDT and YYEEEE. This CDR3 has 15 amino acids. The CDR3 DNA reads as TGTGCCAGCAGCACCTTCCCAGGGCTAGGCTATGGCTACACCTTC. Protein: CASSTFPGLGYGYTF.

The chain carries TRBV19 and TRBJ2-1, with D maybe TRBD2 (5 bases). Germline CDR1 and CDR2: LNHDA and SQIVND (reference sequence). V lost 3 bases to trimming and J lost 3 bases, with 15 bases between them. This CDR3 has 16 residues. The CDR3 nucleotides read TGTGCCAGTAGTATTTCTCCCGGACTTAGCTACAATGAGCAGTTCTTC. Amino acids: CASSISPGLSYNEQFF.

DNA for the CDR3: TGTGCCAGTAGTATCCCGGACACGGTCGAGCTGTTTTTT. Protein: CASSIPDTVELFF. The V and J genes are TRBV19 and TRBJ2-2, with D possibly TRBD1 on 5 matching bases. The germline CDR1 and CDR2 sequences are LNHDA and SQIVND (reference sequence). The V and J ends lost 3 bases and 11 bases respectively, with 13 bases between them. This CDR3 has 13 residues.

This clone appeared once. This chain connects TRBV6-5 to TRBJ1-2; the D gene is possibly TRBD1 (5 bases). The CDR3 extends over 13 amino acids. Germline V gene sequence: CDR1 MNHEY, CDR2 SVGAGI. The V end lost 8 bases, the J end lost 3 bases, and 13 bases lay between the germline ends. The CDR3 is CASQGSRDYGYTF. As DNA, the CDR3 is TGTGCCAGCCAGGGCTCAAGGGACTATGGCTACACCTTC.

This clone was observed a single time. The chain combines TRBV3-1 (or the pseudogene TRBV3-2) with TRBJ1-2; D may be TRBD1 (5 bases). Per germline, CDR1 LGHDT and CDR2 YNNKEL (reference sequence). The CDR3 covers 16 residues. Trimming removed 0 bases from V and 8 bases from J, with 19 bases in between. CDR3 coding DNA: TGTGCCAGCAGCCAAGATCGGCAGGGCCCACTGAGCGGCTACACCTTC. Its protein is CASSQDRQGPLSGYTF.

The chain employs TRBV18 and TRBJ1-1; TRBD1 matches 7 bases. CDR1 and CDR2 (germline): KGHSH, LQKENI. The CDR3 loop spans 15 amino acids. The V segment lost 3 bases and the J segment 0 bases; nucleotides outside the gene matches: 4. CDR3 sequence (DNA): TGTGCCAGCTCACCCCGGACAGGCGTGAACACTGAAGCTTTCTTT. Its protein is CASSPRTGVNTEAFF.